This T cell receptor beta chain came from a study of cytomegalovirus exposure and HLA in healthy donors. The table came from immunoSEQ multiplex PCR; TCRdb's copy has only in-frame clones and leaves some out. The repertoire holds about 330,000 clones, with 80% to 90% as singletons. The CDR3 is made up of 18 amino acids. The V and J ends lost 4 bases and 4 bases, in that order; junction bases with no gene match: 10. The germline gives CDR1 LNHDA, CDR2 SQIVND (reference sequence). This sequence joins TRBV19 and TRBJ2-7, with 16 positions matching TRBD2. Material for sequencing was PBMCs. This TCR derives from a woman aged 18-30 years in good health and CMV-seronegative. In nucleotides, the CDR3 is TGTGCCAGTAGTACCAAGGGACTAGCGGGAGGGCCCGCGTACGAGCAGTACTTC. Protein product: CASSTKGLAGGPAYEQYF.